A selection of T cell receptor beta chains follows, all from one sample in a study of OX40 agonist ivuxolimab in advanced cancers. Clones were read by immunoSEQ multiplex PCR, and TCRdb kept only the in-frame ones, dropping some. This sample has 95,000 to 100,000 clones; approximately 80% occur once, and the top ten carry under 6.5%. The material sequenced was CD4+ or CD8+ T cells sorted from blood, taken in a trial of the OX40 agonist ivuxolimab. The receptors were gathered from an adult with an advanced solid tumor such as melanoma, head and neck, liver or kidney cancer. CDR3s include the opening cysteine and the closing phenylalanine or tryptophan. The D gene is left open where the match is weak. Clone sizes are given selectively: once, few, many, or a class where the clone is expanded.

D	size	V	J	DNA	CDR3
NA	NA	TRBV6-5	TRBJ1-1	TGTGCCAGCAGTTACGGGACTGTGAACACTGAAGCTTTCTTT	CASSYGTVNTEAFF
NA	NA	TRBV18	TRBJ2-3	TGTGCCAGCTCACCGTCCCAGGGGGGAGGTACGCAGTATTTT	CASSPSQGGGTQYF
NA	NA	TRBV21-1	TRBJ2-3	TGTGCCAGCAGCAAATACAACGGGAGGGGCACAGATACGCAGTATTTT	CASSKYNGRGTDTQYF
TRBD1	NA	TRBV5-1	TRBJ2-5	TGCGCCAGCAGCGGTGGGACAGCCCAAGAGACCCAGTACTTC	CASSGGTAQETQYF
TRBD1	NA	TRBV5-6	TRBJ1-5	TGTGCCAGCAGCTTGGGCTGGACAGGGGGTAATCAGCCCCAGCATTTT	CASSLGWTGGNQPQHF
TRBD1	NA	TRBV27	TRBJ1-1	TGTGCCACCATCCCTCCCCCCCGGGACAGGGGAAAGGGACGCACTGAAGCTTTCTTT	CATIPPPRDRGKGRTEAFF
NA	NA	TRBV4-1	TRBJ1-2	TGCGCCAGCAGCCAAGAGGCGTCGCAGGGCTATGGCTACACCTTC	CASSQEASQGYGYTF
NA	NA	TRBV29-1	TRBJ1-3	TGCAGCGTTCTAATCTCGAGCTCTGGAAACACCATATATTTT	CSVLISSSGNTIYF
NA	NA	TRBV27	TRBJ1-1	TGTGCCAGCAGTTTATTGAGGGTCAAGACAGGTTACACTGAAGCTTTCTTT	CASSLLRVKTGYTEAFF
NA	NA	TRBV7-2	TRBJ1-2	TGTGCCAGCAGCTTGGGGTCAGGAGTCTATGGCTACACCTTC	CASSLGSGVYGYTF
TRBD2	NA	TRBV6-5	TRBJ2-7	TGTGCCAGCAGTTACTCGGTAGCGGGGCCAGAGTACGAGCAGTACTTC	CASSYSVAGPEYEQYF
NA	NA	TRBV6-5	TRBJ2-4	TGTGCCAGCAGTTACTCCGGGACCCATAGAAACATTCAGTACTTC	CASSYSGTHRNIQYF
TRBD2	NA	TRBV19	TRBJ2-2	TGTGCCAGTAGTACCGGGGGACTAGCATACGCCGGGGAGCTGTTTTTT	CASSTGGLAYAGELFF
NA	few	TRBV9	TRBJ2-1	TGTGCCAGCAGCGTAGCTACAGCTCAGATCCCAACTCAGCCAACTGAGCAGTTCTTC	CASSVATAQIPTQPTEQFF
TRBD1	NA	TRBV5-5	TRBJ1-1	TGTGCCAGCAGCTTGGTAGGGGGCCGCGCTGAAGCTTTCTTT	CASSLVGGRAEAFF
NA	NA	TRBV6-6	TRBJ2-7	TGTGCCAGCAGCCCAGCTTACGAGCAGTACTTC	CASSPAYEQYF
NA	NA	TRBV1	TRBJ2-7	TGCACCAGCAGCCACTTGGGGGGGGTTTTTTACGAGCAGTACTTC	CTSSHLGGVFYEQYF
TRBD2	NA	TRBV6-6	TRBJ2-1	TGTGCCAGCAGCGGACTAGCGGGGAACTCCTACAATGAGCAGTTCTTC	CASSGLAGNSYNEQFF
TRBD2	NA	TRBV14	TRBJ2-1	TGTGCCAGCAGCCAAGTGGGCGGCCGAGCGGGAGGGCCTAGGTACAATGAGCAGTTCTTC	CASSQVGGRAGGPRYNEQFF
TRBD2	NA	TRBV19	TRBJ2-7	TGTGCCAGTAGTTTGAGCGGGAGGGAAACCTACGAGCAGTACTTC	CASSLSGRETYEQYF
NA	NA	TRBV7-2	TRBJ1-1	TGTGCCAGCAGCTTTAAAAGGGCGAACACTGAAGCTTTCTTT	CASSFKRANTEAFF
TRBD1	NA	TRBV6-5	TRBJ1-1	TGTGCCAGCAGTTACCGGGACAGGCAGGACGGAGCTTTCTTT	CASSYRDRQDGAFF
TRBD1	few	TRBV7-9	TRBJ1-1	TGTGCCAGCAGCGAGGGGACAGGGCGAGAAGCTTTCTTT	CASSEGTGREAFF
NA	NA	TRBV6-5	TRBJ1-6	TGTGCCAGCAGTTACTCGGCAGGTCACAATTCACCCCTCCACTTT	CASSYSAGHNSPLHF
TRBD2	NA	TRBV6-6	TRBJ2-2	TGTGCCAGCATCGAAAATAGCGGGAGGGGTGGCGGGGAGCTGTTTTTT	CASIENSGRGGGELFF
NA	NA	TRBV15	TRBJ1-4	TGTGCCACCAGCAGAGATAGGAGCAGAGCAACTAATGAAAAACTGTTTTTT	CATSRDRSRATNEKLFF
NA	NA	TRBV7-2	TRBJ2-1	TGTGCCAGCAGCCCCCATCGCGGGGATGAGCAGTTCTTC	CASSPHRGDEQFF
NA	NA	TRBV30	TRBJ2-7	TGTGCCTGGAGGCATCCCATGATCTCCTACGAGCAGTACTTC	CAWRHPMISYEQYF
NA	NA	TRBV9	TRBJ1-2	TGTGCCAGCAGCGTAGTAGGGACTGGCGGCTACACCTTC	CASSVVGTGGYTF
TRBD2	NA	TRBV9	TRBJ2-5	TGTGCCAGCAGCGTAGCGTCTAGCGGGGGCCAAGAGACCCAGTACTTC	CASSVASSGGQETQYF
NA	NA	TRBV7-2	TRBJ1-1	TGTGCCAGCAGCTCGGGGCCCTTGAACACTGAAGCTTTCTTT	CASSSGPLNTEAFF
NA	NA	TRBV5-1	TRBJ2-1	TGCGCCAGCAGCTTGGCCGTAACACCCAATGAGCAGTTCTTC	CASSLAVTPNEQFF
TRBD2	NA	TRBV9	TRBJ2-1	TGTGCCAGCAGCGTGGGGCTAGCGGGAGAAAGGTGGGATGAGCAGTTCTTC	CASSVGLAGERWDEQFF